Detailed here is one T cell receptor beta chain. The sample belongs to a study of T cell changes during pregnancy in multiple sclerosis. Method: immunoSEQ multiplex PCR; TCRdb's copy keeps in-frame clones and lacks some. The data hold tens of thousands of clones, with approximately 90% observed a single time. Per germline, CDR1 SEHNR and CDR2 FQNEAQ (reference sequence). Trimming took off 5 bases at V and 3 bases at J, with 10 bases between the two ends. This CDR3 spans 13 amino acids. The source is a female donor with multiple sclerosis, enrolled in a pregnancy study. The gene calls are TRBV7-9 and TRBJ1-2; maybe TRBD1 (6 bases). Sequencing used peripheral blood, obtained before pregnancy. The CDR3 here is CASSLDRHYGYTF. The DNA for the CDR3 is TGTGCCAGCAGCCTAGACAGGCACTATGGCTACACCTTC. The complete variable domain, with remaining parts taken from reference TRBV7-9 and TRBJ1-2, reads DTGVSQNPRHKITKRGQNVTFRCDPISEHNRLYWYRQTLGQGPEFLTYFQNEAQLEKSRLLSDRFSAERPKGSFSTLEIQRTEQGDSAMYLCASSLDRHYGYTFGSGTRLTVV.